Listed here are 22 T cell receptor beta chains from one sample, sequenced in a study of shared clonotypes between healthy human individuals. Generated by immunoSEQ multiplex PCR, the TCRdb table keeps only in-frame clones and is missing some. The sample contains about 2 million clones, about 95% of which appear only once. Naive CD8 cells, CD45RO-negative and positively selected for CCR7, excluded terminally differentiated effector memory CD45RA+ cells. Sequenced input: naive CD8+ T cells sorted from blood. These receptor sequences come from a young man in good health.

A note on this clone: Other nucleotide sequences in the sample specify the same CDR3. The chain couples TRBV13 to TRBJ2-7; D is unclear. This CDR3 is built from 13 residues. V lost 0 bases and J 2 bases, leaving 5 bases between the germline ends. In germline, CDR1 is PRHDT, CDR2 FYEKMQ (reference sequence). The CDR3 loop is CASSLGQTYEQYF. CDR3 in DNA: TGTGCCAGCAGCTTAGGACAGACCTACGAGCAGTACTTC.

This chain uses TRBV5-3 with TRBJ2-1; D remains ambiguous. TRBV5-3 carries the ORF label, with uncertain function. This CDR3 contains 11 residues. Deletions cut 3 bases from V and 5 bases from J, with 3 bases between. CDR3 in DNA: TGTGCCAGAAGCTGGGACAATGAGCAGTTCTTC. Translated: CARSWDNEQFF.

For the CDR3, the DNA is TGCGCCAGCTCGAACGGGGAAATCTACGAGCAGTACTTC. This codes for CASSNGEIYEQYF. The chain recombines TRBV10-2 with TRBJ2-7; perhaps TRBD2 as D (5 bases). The CDR3 runs 13 residues. V shed 8 bases and J shed 3 bases, with 14 bases lying between them. Germline CDR1 reads WSHSY; CDR2 reads SAAADI.

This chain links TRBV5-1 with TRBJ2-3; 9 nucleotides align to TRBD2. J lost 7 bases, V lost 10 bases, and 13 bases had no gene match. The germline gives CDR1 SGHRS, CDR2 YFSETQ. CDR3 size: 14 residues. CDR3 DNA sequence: TGCGCCCCCGGCCCAGCGGGGGGCCAATATACGCAGTATTTT. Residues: CAPGPAGGQYTQYF.

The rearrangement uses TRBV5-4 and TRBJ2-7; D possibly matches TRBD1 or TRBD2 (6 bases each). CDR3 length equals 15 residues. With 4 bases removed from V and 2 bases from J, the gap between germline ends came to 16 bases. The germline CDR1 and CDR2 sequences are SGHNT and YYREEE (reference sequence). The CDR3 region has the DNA TGTGCCAGCAGCCCGACAGGCGGGACGACCTACGAGCAGTACTTC. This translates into CASSPTGGTTYEQYF.

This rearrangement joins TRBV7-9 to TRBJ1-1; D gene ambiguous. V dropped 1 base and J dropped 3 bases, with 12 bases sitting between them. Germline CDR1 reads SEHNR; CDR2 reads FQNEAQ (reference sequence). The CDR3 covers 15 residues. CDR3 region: CASSLVIIADTEAFF. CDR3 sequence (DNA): TGTGCCAGCAGCTTAGTTATCATTGCGGACACTGAAGCTTTCTTT. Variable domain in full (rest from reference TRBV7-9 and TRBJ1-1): DTGVSQNPRHKITKRGQNVTFRCDPISEHNRLYWYRQTLGQGPEFLTYFQNEAQLEKSRLLSDRFSAERPKGSFSTLEIQRTEQGDSAMYLCASSLVIIADTEAFFGQGTRLTVV.

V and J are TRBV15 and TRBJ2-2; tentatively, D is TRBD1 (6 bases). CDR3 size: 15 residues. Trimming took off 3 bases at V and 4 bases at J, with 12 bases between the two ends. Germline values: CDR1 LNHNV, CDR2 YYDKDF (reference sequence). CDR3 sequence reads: CATSSPGHPTGELFF. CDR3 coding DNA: TGTGCCACCAGCAGCCCGGGACACCCCACCGGGGAGCTGTTTTTT.

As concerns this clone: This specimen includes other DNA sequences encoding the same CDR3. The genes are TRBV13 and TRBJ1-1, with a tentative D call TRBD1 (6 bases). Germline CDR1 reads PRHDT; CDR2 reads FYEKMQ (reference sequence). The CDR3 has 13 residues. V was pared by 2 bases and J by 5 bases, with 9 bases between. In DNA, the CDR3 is TGTGCCAGCAGCTTAAGGGGGAGTACTGAAGCTTTCTTT. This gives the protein CASSLRGSTEAFF.

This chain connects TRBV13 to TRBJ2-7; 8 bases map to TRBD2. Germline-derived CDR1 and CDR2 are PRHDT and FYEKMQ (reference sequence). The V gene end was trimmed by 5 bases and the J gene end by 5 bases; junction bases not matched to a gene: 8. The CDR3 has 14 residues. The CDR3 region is CASSPAAGGDEQYF. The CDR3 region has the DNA TGTGCCAGCAGCCCCGCGGCGGGGGGTGACGAGCAGTACTTC.

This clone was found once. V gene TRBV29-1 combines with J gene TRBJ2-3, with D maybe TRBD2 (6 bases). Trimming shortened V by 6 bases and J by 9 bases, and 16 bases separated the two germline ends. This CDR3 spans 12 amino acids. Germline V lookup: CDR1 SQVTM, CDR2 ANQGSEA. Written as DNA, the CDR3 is TGCAGCGTGTTCGGGGGTACCGGCACGCAGTATTTT. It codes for CSVFGGTGTQYF.

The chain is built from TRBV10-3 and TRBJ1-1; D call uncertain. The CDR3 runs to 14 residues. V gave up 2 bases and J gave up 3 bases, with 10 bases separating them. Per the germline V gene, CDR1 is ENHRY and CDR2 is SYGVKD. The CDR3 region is CAISEPLSDTEAFF. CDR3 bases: TGTGCCATCAGTGAGCCCTTGTCGGACACTGAAGCTTTCTTT.

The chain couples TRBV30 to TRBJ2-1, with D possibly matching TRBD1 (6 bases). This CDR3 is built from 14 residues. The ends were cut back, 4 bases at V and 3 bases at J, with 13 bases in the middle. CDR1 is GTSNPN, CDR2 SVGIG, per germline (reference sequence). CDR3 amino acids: CAWNLGAGYNEQFF. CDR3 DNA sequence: TGTGCCTGGAATTTGGGGGCCGGCTACAATGAGCAGTTCTTC.

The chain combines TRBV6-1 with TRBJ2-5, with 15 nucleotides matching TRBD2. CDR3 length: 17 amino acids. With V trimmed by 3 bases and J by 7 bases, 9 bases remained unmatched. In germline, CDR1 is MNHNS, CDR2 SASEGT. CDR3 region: CASSDGTSGGPPLTQYF. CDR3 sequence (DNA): TGTGCCAGCAGTGACGGGACTAGCGGGGGGCCACCCCTGACCCAGTACTTC.

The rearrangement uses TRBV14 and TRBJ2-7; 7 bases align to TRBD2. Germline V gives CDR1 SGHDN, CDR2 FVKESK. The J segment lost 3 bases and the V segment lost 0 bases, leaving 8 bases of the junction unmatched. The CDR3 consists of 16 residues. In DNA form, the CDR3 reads TGTGCCAGCAGCCAAGAGTCCTATTCGGGGGGCTACGAGCAGTACTTC. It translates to CASSQESYSGGYEQYF.

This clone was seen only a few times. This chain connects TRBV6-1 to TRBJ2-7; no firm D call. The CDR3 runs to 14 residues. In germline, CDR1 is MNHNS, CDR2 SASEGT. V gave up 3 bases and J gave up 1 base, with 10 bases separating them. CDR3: CASSDLGGSYEQYF. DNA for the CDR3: TGTGCCAGCAGTGATTTAGGCGGTTCCTACGAGCAGTACTTC.

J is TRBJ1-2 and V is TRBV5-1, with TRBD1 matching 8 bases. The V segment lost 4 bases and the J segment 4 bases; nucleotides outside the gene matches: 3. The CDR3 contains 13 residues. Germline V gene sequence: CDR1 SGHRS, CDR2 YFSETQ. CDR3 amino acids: CASSVGTGYGYTF. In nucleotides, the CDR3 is TGCGCCAGCAGCGTTGGGACAGGCTATGGCTACACCTTC.

This CDR3 is CASSPLAGYSYNEQFF. CDR3 DNA sequence: TGTGCCAGCAGCCCACTAGCGGGATACTCCTACAATGAGCAGTTCTTC. This chain links TRBV7-2 with TRBJ2-1; 10 bases agree with TRBD2. The V gene's germline CDR1 is SGHTA and CDR2 FQGNSA. This CDR3 region has 16 residues. V lost 5 bases, J lost 0 bases, and 4 bases stayed unmatched.

DNA of the CDR3: TGTGCCAGCAGTGGGTCAGGGGATTCACCCCTCCACTTT. Its protein product is CASSGSGDSPLHF. The gene calls are TRBV2 and TRBJ1-6; D is perhaps TRBD1 (6 bases). Germline CDR1 reads SNHLY; CDR2 reads FYNNEI. The CDR3 contains 13 residues. With 4 bases removed from V and 8 bases from J, the gap between germline ends came to 9 bases.

CDR3: CASSLRDVDKRDTGELFF. For the CDR3, the DNA is TGTGCCAGCAGCTTAAGGGATGTGGACAAGAGAGACACCGGGGAGCTGTTTTTT. The chain is built from TRBV28 and TRBJ1-3, with D perhaps TRBD1 (5 bases). The J call may be faulty, since TRBJ2-2 better matches the DNA end. This CDR3 has 18 residues. CDR1 MDHEN and CDR2 SYDVKM come from the germline V gene.

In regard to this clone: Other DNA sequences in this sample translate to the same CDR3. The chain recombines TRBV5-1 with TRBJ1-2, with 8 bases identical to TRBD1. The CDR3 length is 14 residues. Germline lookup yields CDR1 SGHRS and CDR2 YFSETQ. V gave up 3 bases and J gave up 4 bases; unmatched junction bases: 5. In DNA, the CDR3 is TGCGCCAGCAGCTCTCCCGGGACAGGCTATGGCTACACCTTC. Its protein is CASSSPGTGYGYTF.

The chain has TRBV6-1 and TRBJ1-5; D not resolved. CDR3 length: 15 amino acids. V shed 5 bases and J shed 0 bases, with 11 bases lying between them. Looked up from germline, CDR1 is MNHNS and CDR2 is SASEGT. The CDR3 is CASSKQRYSNQPQHF. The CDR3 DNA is TGTGCCAGCAGTAAACAGAGATATAGCAATCAGCCCCAGCATTTT.

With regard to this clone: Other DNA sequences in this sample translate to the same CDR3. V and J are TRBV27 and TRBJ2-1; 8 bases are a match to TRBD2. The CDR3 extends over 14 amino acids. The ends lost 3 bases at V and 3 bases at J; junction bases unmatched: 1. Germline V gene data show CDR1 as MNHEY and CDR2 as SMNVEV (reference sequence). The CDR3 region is CASSLTSVYNEQFF. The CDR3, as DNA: TGTGCCAGCAGTTTGACTAGCGTCTACAATGAGCAGTTCTTC.